This T cell receptor (beta chain) was sequenced during a study of PD-L1 blockade in urothelial cancer (dated by TCRdb to about 2017). Broadly, across the study: Every patient began therapy at some point between 2013 and 2015 and was given atezolizumab 1,200 mg intravenously every 3 weeks. About 85% of the roughly 30 patients were males with bladder-origin urothelial cancer, and about 65% of the 29 reported a prior smoking history. Patients had an ECOG performance status of 0 or 1 and had received between 0 and 3 prior chemotherapy regimens. Blood samples were analyzed 3 weeks after the start of treatment (second dose) and 6 weeks after the start of treatment. Blood samples gave a median of around 140,000 T cells and some 83,000 unique TCRs, with a median clonality of approximately 0.08. The study, an exploratory multi-omic analysis, examined somatic, immune and clinical correlates of response to PD-L1 blockade with atezolizumab in urothelial cancer. Pretreatment tumor samples and matched peripheral blood, collected serially before and after atezolizumab treatment, underwent TCR sequencing. Durable clinical benefit was defined as progression-free survival longer than 6 months, and TCR features were also tested against progression-free and overall survival. Whole exome sequencing and RNA sequencing of pretreatment tumors were performed alongside TCR sequencing in the same patients. Under ten patients achieved durable clinical benefit and some 21 did not. Under 30 patients had pretreatment blood TCR-seq, some 24 had at least one posttreatment blood collection, and some 24 had tumor TCR-seq.

Each PCR received spiked-in synthetic TCR analog templates so that absolute template abundance could be estimated from read counts. Using the immunoSEQ assay, TCRbeta CDR3 regions were amplified from genomic DNA with bias-controlled V and J gene primers. Sequencing of rearranged TCRbeta segments was done at approximately 20X coverage. In the original analysis: Clustering was used to correct sequencing errors, and CDR3s were annotated against IMGT to assign V, D and J genes. Only productive TCRbeta rearrangements were used in downstream analyses, excluding out-of-frame or stop-codon sequences. Clonality was computed as one minus Shannon entropy normalized by the log of the number of unique productive sequences. Fisher's exact test with Benjamini-Hochberg correction, using a cutoff of adjusted p below 0.01, was how clones that differed between time points or between blood and tumor were identified. TCRdb retrieved this table from immuneACCESS and kept in-frame rearrangements only. Not all clones are present; in checked studies, unresolved V genes account for under half, and no reason is known for the remainder. For V, J and clone size, that table is used; D and trimming come from the DNA. The sample profile shows under 30,000 clones; 70% to 80% of them were found once. The ten largest clones add up to 3% to 4% of the sample.

From the germline V gene, CDR1 is KGHSH and CDR2 is LQKENI. CDR3 length: 14 amino acids, cysteine to phenylalanine. Only CDR3 DNA is held: 42 bases, read in frame from base 1. A distance of 8 bases separates the germline ends of V and J, which lose 0 bases and 5 bases respectively. On the study overall, not on this receptor specifically: At 3 weeks after the start of treatment, tumor-associated TCR clones in peripheral blood had expanded more in patients with durable benefit (n ≈ 20, p = 0.022). Small sample size (n of about 30) and many exploratory analyses mean the results are intended to be hypothesis-generating. Improved progression-free and overall survival was found to be associated with pretreatment peripheral blood TCR clonality below the median.

This specimen's time point label, per the study, means: peripheral blood 6 weeks after treatment start. The cohort comprised about 30 patients with locally advanced or metastatic urothelial carcinoma treated at Memorial Sloan Kettering on a trial protocol. Peripheral blood mononuclear cells were collected pretreatment and during treatment, with between 1 and 8 total time points per patient. The Qiagen DNeasy Blood extraction kit was used to purify genomic DNA from total PBMCs and from tumor samples. PBMCs were collected pretreatment and during treatment, and were isolated and stored as previously described. A note on this clone: What antigen it recognizes has not been identified. Per-base qualities were not stored, and no clone one base away is much larger.

The sequence was collected from a man between 65 and 85 years old with urothelial cancer. The rearranged chain carries TRBV18 and TRBJ2-1, and perhaps TRBD2 as D gene, on 5 matching bases. The source material was PBMCs, sampled around atezolizumab (anti-PD-L1) treatment. The nucleotides read TGTGCCAGCTCACCACCAGGACTGAACAATGAGCAGTTCTTC. Translated, it reads CASSPPGLNNEQFF.